The 22 T cell receptor beta chains listed next were all sequenced from one sample in a study of blood T cells in healthy people across ages. A second PCR of 7 to 11 cycles used a sample-barcoded 5' primer and a J-beta primer mix. One entry per CDR3 protein results from TCRdb running MiXCR on the 5' RACE reads. Of hundreds of thousands of distinct CDR3 sequences listed, 29% are singletons. Sequencing was carried out using blood. These receptors were collected from a woman of 80 years or more in good health.

This clonotype was recorded a few times. V usage is TRBV20-1 and J usage is TRBJ1-5, with 7 bases that match TRBD1. Trimming removed 0 bases from V and 9 bases from J; junction bases left unmatched: 14. Germline CDR1 and CDR2: DFQATT and SNEGSKA (reference sequence). The CDR3 loop spans 16 amino acids. The CDR3 DNA sequence: TGCAGTGCTAGAGAGGGACGGGACAGCCTTGGGGGGCCCCAGCATTTT. Translating gives CSAREGRDSLGGPQHF.

This clonotype has a handful of counts. This rearrangement joins TRBV7-9 to TRBJ1-2, with a possible D match to TRBD1 (5 bases). V lost 1 base and J lost 0, with 12 bases in between. The germline gives CDR1 SEHNR, CDR2 FQNEAQ (reference sequence). There are 16 residues in the CDR3. CDR3 coding DNA: TGTGCCAGCAGCTTAGACGCCAGGACAACTAACTATGGCTACACCTTC. It is translated as CASSLDARTTNYGYTF.

This clonotype was seen at least ten times. The V gene is TRBV11-2, the J gene TRBJ2-1, with 16 nucleotides matching TRBD2. This CDR3 spans 21 amino acids. V lost 5 bases and J lost 2; bases outside the gene matches: 15. Germline CDR1 reads SGHAT; CDR2 reads FQNNGV. The CDR3 nucleotides read TGTGCCAGCAGCGAGCGACCGGGACTAGCGGGGGGGTCGGCTCCCTACAATGAGCAGTTCTTC. This translates into CASSERPGLAGGSAPYNEQFF. Filled out from reference TRBV11-2 and TRBJ2-1, the complete variable domain reads EAGVAQSPRYKIIEKRQSVAFWCNPISGHATLYWYQQILGQGPKLLIQFQNNGVVDDSQLPKDRFSAERLKGVDSTLKIQPAKLEDSAVYLCASSERPGLAGGSAPYNEQFFGPGTRLTVL.

This clonotype was counted at least ten times. The genes are TRBV6-2 or TRBV6-3 and TRBJ2-5; TRBD1 might be the D (6 bases). CDR1 and CDR2 (germline): MNHEY, SVGEGT. V lost 8 bases to trimming and J lost 2 bases, with 18 bases between them. The CDR3 spans 15 residues. The chain's CDR3 is CASGPRTVYQETQYF. The DNA for the CDR3 is TGTGCCAGCGGACCAAGGACAGTATATCAAGAGACCCAGTACTTC.

This clonotype was counted at least ten times. The J gene is TRBJ2-1, the V gene TRBV7-9, with D perhaps TRBD2 (6 bases). The germline V gene encodes CDR1 SEHNR and CDR2 FQNEAQ (reference sequence). The V end lost 5 bases, the J end lost 5 bases, and 16 bases lay between the germline ends. The CDR3 has 15 amino acids. The CDR3 region is CASSRTKGGNNEQFF. As DNA, the CDR3 is TGTGCCAGCAGCCGAACCAAGGGCGGGAACAATGAGCAGTTCTTC.

This chain uses TRBV5-6 with TRBJ2-5; no firm D call. Trimming left V 2 bases short and J 5 bases short, with 13 bases between. This CDR3 has 14 residues. Germline CDR1 reads SGHDT; CDR2 reads YYEEEE. CDR3 in amino acids: CASSFGSRTETQYF. Here the CDR3 DNA reads TGTGCCAGCAGCTTCGGCAGCCGCACGGAGACCCAGTACTTC.

This clonotype appeared a few times. The junction differs from germline at one of its ends, possibly a read error. This chain links TRBV20-1 with TRBJ2-1; D uncertain. The CDR3 totals 13 residues. The germline gives CDR1 DFQATT, CDR2 SNEGSKA (reference sequence). The chain's CDR3 is CSALDTSYDEQFF. The DNA for the CDR3 is TGCAGTGCTCTCGACACCTCCTACGATGAGCAGTTCTTC.

The chain uses TRBV4-1 and TRBJ1-4; D remains unclear. Per germline, CDR1 MGHRA and CDR2 YSYEKL. Trimming left V 1 base short and J 0 bases short, with 6 bases between. The CDR3 sequence is 15 residues long. CDR3: CASSQAFSTNEKLFF. In DNA, the CDR3 is TGCGCCAGCAGCCAAGCTTTCTCAACTAATGAAAAACTGTTTTTT.

This clonotype was detected only a few times. The chain is built from TRBV6-6 and TRBJ2-5; weak D call: TRBD1 (6 bases). The DNA end is more similar to TRBJ2-7, so the J call may be wrong. The CDR3 is made up of 14 amino acids. CDR1 MNHNY and CDR2 SVGAGI come from the germline V gene (reference sequence). CDR3 sequence: CASNPQGEEYEQYF. The CDR3, as DNA: TGTGCCAGCAACCCACAGGGTGAGGAATACGAGCAGTACTTC.

At least ten counts were recorded for this clonotype. The chain carries TRBV7-9 and TRBJ1-2, with TRBD1 identical over 7 bases. Trimming took 3 bases from V and 4 from J; bases not matched to a gene: 2. This CDR3 is 13 amino acids long. CDR1 and CDR2 (germline): SEHNR, FQNEAQ (reference sequence). Here the CDR3 reads CASSFGQVYGYTF. CDR3 DNA: TGTGCCAGCAGCTTCGGACAGGTCTATGGCTACACCTTC.

This clonotype was counted ten times or more. This sequence joins TRBV3-1 and TRBJ2-5, with D unresolved. V lost 0 bases to trimming and J lost 7 bases, with 12 bases between them. CDR1 and CDR2 from the germline V gene are LGHDT and YNNKEL (reference sequence). The CDR3 is 14 residues long. CDR3 region: CASSQEGRLGTQYF. CDR3 in DNA: TGTGCCAGCAGCCAAGAAGGAAGGTTGGGGACCCAGTACTTC.

V and J are TRBV24-1 and TRBJ2-7; 7 nucleotides line up with TRBD1. The germline CDR1 and CDR2 sequences are KGHDR and SFDVKD. J lost 6 bases, V lost 3 bases, and 7 bases had no gene match. This CDR3 is built from 14 residues. As DNA, the CDR3 is TGTGCCACCAGTGATCCGGGACAGCCTGGCGAGCAGTACTTC. Translated: CATSDPGQPGEQYF.

This clonotype was seen a handful of times. The J gene is TRBJ1-2, the V gene TRBV28; D unclear. V lost 5 bases and J lost 6, with 13 bases in between. Germline V gene data show CDR1 as MDHEN and CDR2 as SYDVKM. The CDR3 has 13 residues. The CDR3 sequence is CASSQTQAHGYTF. The CDR3 DNA follows: TGTGCCAGCAGTCAAACTCAGGCACATGGCTACACCTTC.

Concerning this clonotype itself: This could be a read error, since a much larger clone is one nucleotide away. The CDR3 DNA follows: TGTGCCAGCGGGTCCCGACAGGCGGAGCAGTACTTC. Translating it yields CASGSRQAEQYF. The rearrangement uses TRBV6-6 and TRBJ2-5, with TRBD1 as a possible D gene (6 bases). Trimming shortened V by 8 bases and J by 11 bases, and 18 bases separated the two germline ends. The CDR3 consists of 12 residues. Germline V CDR1 and CDR2: MNHNY, SVGAGI (reference sequence).

The chain recombines TRBV6-2 or TRBV6-3 with TRBJ2-5; possibly TRBD1 or TRBD2 for D (6 bases each). CDR3 length: 15 residues. Germline CDR1 is MNHEY and CDR2 is SVGEGT. The V end was cut by 5 bases, the J end by 1 base, with 14 bases between. The CDR3 nucleotides are TGTGCCAGCAGTGCGATCGGGGGCAGCCAAGAGACCCAGTACTTC. The encoded protein is CASSAIGGSQETQYF.

Concerning this clonotype itself: A read error may be the cause here, since a much bigger clone is one base away. The V call is TRBV20-1, the J call TRBJ2-5; the D is unclear. The last part of the DNA fits TRBJ2-1 better; the J call may be wrong. Germline V gives CDR1 DFQATT, CDR2 SNEGSKA (reference sequence). The CDR3 is 14 amino acids. The CDR3 nucleotides are TGCAGTGCTAGAGATGGAACGAATCAAGAGACCCAGTTCTTC. It translates to CSARDGTNQETQFF.

To note about this clonotype: A much larger clone lies a single base off, so this may be a read error. The chain employs TRBV7-2 and TRBJ1-4, with D hard to call. Trimming pared 3 bases from V and 8 bases from J, leaving 19 bases between. The CDR3 sequence is 16 residues long. Germline CDR1 and CDR2: SGHTA and FQGNSA. CDR3 DNA sequence: TGTGCCAGCAGCTTGTACCTAAGCGGTCAGGAGGAAAAACTGTTTTTT. It is translated as CASSLYLSGQEEKLFF.

The chain recombines TRBV27 with TRBJ1-4, with D possibly TRBD1 on 5 matching bases. Germline lookup yields CDR1 MNHEY and CDR2 SMNVEV (reference sequence). The CDR3 loop spans 16 amino acids. V was trimmed by 8 bases and J by 7 bases, leaving 23 bases between them. Written as DNA, the CDR3 is TGTGCCAGCGGACGGATGGCGGGACGCGGGAGTGAAAAACTGTTTTTT. It codes for CASGRMAGRGSEKLFF.

The table lists this clonotype with many counts. The rearrangement joins TRBV7-9 to TRBJ2-3; D is possibly TRBD2 (6 bases). The CDR3 consists of 17 residues. Germline V gives CDR1 SEHNR, CDR2 FQNEAQ (reference sequence). V was trimmed by 6 bases and J by 2 bases, leaving 21 bases between them. As DNA, the CDR3 is TGTGCCAGCAGGCCCACCGGGGGACGATACTTCACAGATACGCAGTATTTT. This encodes CASRPTGGRYFTDTQYF.

V usage is TRBV7-3 and J usage is TRBJ2-5, with 7 bases fitting TRBD2. The closer fit of TRBJ2-7 to the DNA end suggests the J call may be wrong. This CDR3 comprises 16 residues. Germline V CDR1 and CDR2: SGHTA, FQGTGA. CDR3 DNA: TGTGCCAGCAGCCTAATCCTTGGGGGGGAGCTTCGCGAGCAGTACTTC. This sequence encodes CASSLILGGELREQYF.

The V and J genes are TRBV7-9 and TRBJ2-4; 9 positions agree with TRBD1. The DNA end favors TRBJ2-5, so the J call may be wrong. The length of the CDR3 is 16 residues. The V gene's germline CDR1 is SEHNR and CDR2 FQNEAQ (reference sequence). The CDR3 is CASSDLQGAGGETQYF. The CDR3 nucleotides read TGTGCCAGCAGCGATTTACAGGGGGCGGGCGGCGAGACCCAGTACTTC.

Ten or more counts support this clonotype. The chain carries TRBV5-1 and TRBJ2-1; D is perhaps TRBD2 (7 bases). The CDR3 consists of 15 residues. The germline V gene encodes CDR1 SGHRS and CDR2 YFSETQ. V was shortened by 1 base and J by 7 bases, with 15 bases between the two germline ends. DNA of the CDR3: TGCGCCAGCAGCTTGCGTGGGGGGGCCAAGAATGAGCAGTTCTTC. It specifies CASSLRGGAKNEQFF. The full variable domain, in which reference TRBV5-1 and TRBJ2-1 provide the parts outside the CDR3, is KAGVTQTPRYLIKTRGQQVTLSCSPISGHRSVSWYQQTPGQGLQFLFEYFSETQRNKGNFPGRFSGRQFSNSRSEMNVSTLELGDSALYLCASSLRGGAKNEQFFGPGTRLTVL.